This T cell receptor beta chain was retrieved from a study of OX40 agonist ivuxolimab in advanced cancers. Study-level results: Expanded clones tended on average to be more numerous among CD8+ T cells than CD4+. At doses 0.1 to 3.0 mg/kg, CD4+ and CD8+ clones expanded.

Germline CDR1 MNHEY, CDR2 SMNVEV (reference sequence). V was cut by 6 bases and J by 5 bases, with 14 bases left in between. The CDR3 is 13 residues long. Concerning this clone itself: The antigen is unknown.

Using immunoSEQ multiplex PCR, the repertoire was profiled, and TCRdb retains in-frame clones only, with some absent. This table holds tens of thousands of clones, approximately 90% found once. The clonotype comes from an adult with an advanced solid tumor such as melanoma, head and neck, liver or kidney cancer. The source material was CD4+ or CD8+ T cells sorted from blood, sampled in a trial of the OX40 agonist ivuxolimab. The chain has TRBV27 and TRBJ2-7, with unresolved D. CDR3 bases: TGTGCCAGCAGCCCGAGCCCCATGGACGAGCAGTACTTC. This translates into CASSPSPMDEQYF.